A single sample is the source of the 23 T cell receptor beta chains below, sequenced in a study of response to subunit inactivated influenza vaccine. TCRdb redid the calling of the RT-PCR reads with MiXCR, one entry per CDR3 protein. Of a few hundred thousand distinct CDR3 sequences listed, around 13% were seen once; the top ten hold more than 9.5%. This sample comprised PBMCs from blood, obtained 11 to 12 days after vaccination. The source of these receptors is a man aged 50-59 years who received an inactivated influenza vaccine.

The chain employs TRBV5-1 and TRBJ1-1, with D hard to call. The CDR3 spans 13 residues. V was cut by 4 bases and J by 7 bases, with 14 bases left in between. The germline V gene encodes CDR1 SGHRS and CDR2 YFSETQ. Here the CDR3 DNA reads TGCGCCAGCAGCCTGAACGGTTGGGATGAAGCTTTCTTT. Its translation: CASSLNGWDEAFF.

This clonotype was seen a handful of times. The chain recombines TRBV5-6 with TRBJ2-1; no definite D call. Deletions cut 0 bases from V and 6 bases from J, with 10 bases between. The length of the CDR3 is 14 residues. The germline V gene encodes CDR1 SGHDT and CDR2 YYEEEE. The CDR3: CASSLVGMGNEQFF. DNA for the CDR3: TGTGCCAGCAGCTTGGTGGGAATGGGCAATGAGCAGTTCTTC.

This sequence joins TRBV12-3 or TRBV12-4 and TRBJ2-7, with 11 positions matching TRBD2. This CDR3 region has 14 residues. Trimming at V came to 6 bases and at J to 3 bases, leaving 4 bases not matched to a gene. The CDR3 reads CASSIGTSGYEQYF. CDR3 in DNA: TGTGCCAGCAGCATTGGGACTAGCGGCTACGAGCAGTACTTC.

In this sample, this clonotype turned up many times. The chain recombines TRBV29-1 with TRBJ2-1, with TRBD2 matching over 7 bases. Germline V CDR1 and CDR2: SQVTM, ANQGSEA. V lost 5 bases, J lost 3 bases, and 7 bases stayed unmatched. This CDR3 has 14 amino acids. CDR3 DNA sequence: TGCAGCGTTAGTACCCAGCGGGGCTACAATGAGCAGTTCTTC. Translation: CSVSTQRGYNEQFF.

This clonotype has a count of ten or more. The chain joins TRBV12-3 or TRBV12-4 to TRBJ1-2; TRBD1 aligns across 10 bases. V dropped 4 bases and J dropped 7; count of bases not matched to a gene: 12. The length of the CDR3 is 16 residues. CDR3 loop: CASSSPGTGVEVGYTF. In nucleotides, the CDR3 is TGTGCCAGCAGTTCGCCCGGGACAGGGGTTGAAGTTGGCTACACCTTC.

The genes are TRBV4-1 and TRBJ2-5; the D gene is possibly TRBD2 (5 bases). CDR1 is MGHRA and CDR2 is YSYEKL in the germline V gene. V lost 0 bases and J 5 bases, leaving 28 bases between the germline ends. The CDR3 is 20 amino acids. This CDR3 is CASSQDGVGSLTREIETQYF. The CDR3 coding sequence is TGCGCCAGCAGCCAAGATGGGGTAGGGAGTTTGACCCGGGAAATTGAGACCCAGTACTTC.

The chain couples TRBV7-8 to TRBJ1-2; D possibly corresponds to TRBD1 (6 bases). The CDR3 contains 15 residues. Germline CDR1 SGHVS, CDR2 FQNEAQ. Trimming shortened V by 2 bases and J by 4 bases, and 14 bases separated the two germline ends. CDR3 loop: CASSLSGQGPYGYTF. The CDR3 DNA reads TGTGCCAGCAGCTTATCTGGCCAGGGGCCCTATGGCTACACCTTC.

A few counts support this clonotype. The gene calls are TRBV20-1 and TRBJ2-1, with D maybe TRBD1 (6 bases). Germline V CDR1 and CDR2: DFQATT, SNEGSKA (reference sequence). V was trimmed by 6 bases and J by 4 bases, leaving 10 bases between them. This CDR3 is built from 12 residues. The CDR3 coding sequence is TGCAGTGCCGGGACAACTTACAATGAGCAGTTCTTC. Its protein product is CSAGTTYNEQFF.

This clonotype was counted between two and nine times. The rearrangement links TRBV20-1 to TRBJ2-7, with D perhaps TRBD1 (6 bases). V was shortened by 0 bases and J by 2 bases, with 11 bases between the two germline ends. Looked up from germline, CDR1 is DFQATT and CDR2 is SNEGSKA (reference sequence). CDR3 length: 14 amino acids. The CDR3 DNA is TGCAGTGCTAGAGATTTGAACAGGGCCTACGAGCAGTACTTC. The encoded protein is CSARDLNRAYEQYF.

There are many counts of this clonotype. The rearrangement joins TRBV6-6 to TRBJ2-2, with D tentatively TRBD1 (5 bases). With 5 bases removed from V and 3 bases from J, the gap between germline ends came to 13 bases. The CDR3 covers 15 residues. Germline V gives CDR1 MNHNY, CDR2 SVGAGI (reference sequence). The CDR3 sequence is CASSSPQGDTGELFF. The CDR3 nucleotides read TGTGCCAGCAGTAGCCCGCAGGGTGACACCGGGGAGCTGTTTTTT.

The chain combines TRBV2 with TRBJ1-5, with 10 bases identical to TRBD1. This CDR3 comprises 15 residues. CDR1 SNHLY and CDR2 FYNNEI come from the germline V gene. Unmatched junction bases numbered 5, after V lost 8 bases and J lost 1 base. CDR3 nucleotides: TGTGCCAGCGGTAGGACAGGGGGAAGCAATCAGCCCCAGCATTTT. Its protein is CASGRTGGSNQPQHF.

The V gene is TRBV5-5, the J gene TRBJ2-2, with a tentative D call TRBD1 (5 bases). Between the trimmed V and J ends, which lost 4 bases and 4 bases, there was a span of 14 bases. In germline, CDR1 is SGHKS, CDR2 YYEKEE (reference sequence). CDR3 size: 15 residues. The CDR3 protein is CASSPNPTGTGELFF. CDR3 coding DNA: TGTGCCAGCAGCCCAAACCCCACAGGCACCGGGGAGCTGTTTTTT.

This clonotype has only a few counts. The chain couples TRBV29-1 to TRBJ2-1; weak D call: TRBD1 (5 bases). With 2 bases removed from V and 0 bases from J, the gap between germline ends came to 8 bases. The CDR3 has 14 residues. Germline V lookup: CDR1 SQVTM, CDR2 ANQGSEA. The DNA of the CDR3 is TGCAGCGTTGAACCGGACACCTCCTACAATGAGCAGTTCTTC. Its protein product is CSVEPDTSYNEQFF.

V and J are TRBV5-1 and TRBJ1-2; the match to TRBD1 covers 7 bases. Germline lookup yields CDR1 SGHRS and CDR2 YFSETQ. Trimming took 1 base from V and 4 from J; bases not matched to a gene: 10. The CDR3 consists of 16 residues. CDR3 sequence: CASSLTPDRQLYGYTF. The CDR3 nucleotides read TGCGCCAGCAGCTTGACCCCGGACAGGCAACTCTATGGCTACACCTTC.

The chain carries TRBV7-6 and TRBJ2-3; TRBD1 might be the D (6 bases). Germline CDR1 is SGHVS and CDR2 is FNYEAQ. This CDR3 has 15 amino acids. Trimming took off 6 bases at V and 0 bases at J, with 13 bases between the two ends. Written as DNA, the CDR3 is TGTGCCAGCAGAAAACAGGGTATTAGCACAGATACGCAGTATTTT. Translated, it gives CASRKQGISTDTQYF.

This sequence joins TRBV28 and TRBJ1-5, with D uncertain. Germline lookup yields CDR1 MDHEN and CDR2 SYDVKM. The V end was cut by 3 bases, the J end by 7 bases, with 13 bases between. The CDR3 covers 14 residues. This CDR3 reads CASSFSEPVQPQHF. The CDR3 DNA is TGTGCCAGCAGTTTCTCGGAGCCCGTACAGCCCCAGCATTTT.

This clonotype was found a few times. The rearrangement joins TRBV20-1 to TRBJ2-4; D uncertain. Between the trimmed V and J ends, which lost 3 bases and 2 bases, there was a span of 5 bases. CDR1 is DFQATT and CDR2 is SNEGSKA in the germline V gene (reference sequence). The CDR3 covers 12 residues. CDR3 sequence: CSARGTKNIQYF. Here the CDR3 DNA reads TGCAGTGCTAGGGGAACCAAAAACATTCAGTACTTC.

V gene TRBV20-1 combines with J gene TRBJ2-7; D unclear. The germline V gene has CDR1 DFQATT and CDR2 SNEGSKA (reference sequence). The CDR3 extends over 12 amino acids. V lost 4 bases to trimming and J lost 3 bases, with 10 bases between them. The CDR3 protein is CSAKDGNYEQYF. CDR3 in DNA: TGCAGTGCTAAAGACGGCAACTACGAGCAGTACTTC.

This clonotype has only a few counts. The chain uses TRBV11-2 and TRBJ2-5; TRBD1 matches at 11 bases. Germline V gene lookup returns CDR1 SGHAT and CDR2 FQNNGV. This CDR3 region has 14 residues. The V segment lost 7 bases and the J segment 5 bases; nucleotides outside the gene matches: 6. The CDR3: CASKNRDRGETQYF. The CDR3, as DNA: TGTGCCAGCAAGAACCGGGACAGGGGGGAGACCCAGTACTTC. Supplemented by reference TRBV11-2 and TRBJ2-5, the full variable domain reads EAGVAQSPRYKIIEKRQSVAFWCNPISGHATLYWYQQILGQGPKLLIQFQNNGVVDDSQLPKDRFSAERLKGVDSTLKIQPAKLEDSAVYLCASKNRDRGETQYFGPGTRLLVL.

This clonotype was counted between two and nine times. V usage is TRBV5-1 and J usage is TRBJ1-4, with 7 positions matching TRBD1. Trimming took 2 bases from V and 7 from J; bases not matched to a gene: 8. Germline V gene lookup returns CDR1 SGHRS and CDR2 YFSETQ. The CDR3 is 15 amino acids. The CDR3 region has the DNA TGCGCCAGCAGCTTCTCAGGGGGGTATGGTGAAAAACTGTTTTTT. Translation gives CASSFSGGYGEKLFF.

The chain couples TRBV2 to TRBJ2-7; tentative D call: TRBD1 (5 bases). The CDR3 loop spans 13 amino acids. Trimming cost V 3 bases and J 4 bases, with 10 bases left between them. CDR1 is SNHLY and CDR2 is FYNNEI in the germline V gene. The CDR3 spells CASSDRRVYEQYF. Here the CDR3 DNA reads TGTGCCAGCAGTGATCGCAGGGTTTACGAGCAGTACTTC.

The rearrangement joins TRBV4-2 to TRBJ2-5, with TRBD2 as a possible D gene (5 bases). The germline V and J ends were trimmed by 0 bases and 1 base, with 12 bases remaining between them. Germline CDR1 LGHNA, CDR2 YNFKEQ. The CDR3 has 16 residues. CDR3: CASSQEPGLSQETQYF. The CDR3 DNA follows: TGTGCCAGCAGCCAAGAGCCGGGGTTATCCCAAGAGACCCAGTACTTC.

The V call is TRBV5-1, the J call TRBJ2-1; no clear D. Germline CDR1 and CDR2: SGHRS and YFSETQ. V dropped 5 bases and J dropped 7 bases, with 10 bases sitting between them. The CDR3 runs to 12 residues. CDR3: CASRPVRNEQFF. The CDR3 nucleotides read TGCGCCAGCAGACCTGTCCGAAATGAGCAGTTCTTC.